The sequence of this T cell receptor (beta chain) was determined in a study of response to subunit inactivated influenza vaccine. The study, taken as a whole, reports: The authors suggested that few new T cells are recruited per seasonal influenza vaccination.

This clonotype was seen a few times. Its antigen is currently unknown. With 1 base removed from V and 0 bases from J, the gap between germline ends came to 12 bases. The V gene's germline CDR1 is DFQATT and CDR2 SNEGSKA (reference sequence). The CDR3 is 15 amino acids. One entry per CDR3 protein results from TCRdb running MiXCR on the RT-PCR reads. Of roughly 570,000 distinct CDR3 sequences in the sample, about 15% were seen once. The sequence came from a man aged 50 to 59 who received an inactivated influenza vaccine. This chain joins TRBV20-1 and TRBJ2-5, with a weak D call TRBD1 (6 bases). Sequences were derived from PBMCs from blood, sampled about 11 days after vaccination. Written as DNA, the CDR3 is TGCAGTGCTAGAGCAAGACAGGAAAACCAAGAGACCCAGTACTTC. It is translated as CSARARQENQETQYF.